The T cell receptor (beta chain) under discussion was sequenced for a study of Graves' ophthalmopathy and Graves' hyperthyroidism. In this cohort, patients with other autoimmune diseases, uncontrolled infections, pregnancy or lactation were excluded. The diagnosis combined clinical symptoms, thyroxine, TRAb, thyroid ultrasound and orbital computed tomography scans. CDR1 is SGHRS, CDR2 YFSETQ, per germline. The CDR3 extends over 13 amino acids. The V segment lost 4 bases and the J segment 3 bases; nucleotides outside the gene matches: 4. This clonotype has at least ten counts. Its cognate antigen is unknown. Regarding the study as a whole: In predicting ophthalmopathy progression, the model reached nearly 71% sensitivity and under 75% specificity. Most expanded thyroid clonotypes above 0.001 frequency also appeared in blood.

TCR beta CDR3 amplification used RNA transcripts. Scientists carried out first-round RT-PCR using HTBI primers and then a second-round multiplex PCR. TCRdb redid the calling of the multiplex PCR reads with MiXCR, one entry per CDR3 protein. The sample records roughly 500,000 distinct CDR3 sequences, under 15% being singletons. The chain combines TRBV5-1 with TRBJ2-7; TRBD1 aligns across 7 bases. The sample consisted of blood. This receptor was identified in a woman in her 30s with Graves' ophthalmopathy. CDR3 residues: CASSPDRVYEQYF. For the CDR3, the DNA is TGCGCCAGCAGCCCCGACAGGGTCTACGAGCAGTACTTC.